The rows below give T cell receptor beta chains drawn from one sample of a study of cytomegalovirus exposure and HLA in healthy donors. Some clones are missing from TCRdb's copy, which holds only in-frame ones; the method was immunoSEQ multiplex PCR. Of over 150,000 clones in the sample, 65% to 90% were seen once. The specimen was PBMCs. Receptors originate from a human donor in good health. The CDR3 runs from the conserved cysteine through the conserved F or W. Each record gives: D gene, J gene, V gene, CDR3 protein. A D gene is named only where the DNA matches it firmly.

>TRBD1|TRBJ1-1|TRBV25-1
CASRTGDTPGAFF
>-|TRBJ2-1|TRBV7-9
CASSLAGGGKTDNEQFF
>TRBD2|TRBJ2-1|TRBV5-1
CASSATLAGGYNEQFF
>-|TRBJ2-4|TRBV20-1
CSASGGGIQYF
>TRBD2|TRBJ2-1|TRBV9
CASSGTSGGLPYNEQFF
>TRBD1|TRBJ2-3|TRBV6-6
CASSHPGTGGTDTQYF
>TRBD1|TRBJ1-6|TRBV5-1
CASSSGQLNSPLHF
>TRBD2|TRBJ2-7|TRBV5-4
CASSLLREGEQYF
>TRBD1|TRBJ1-1|TRBV5-1
CASSLSQGGTEAFF
>TRBD2|TRBJ2-3|TRBV4-3
CASSQATSGRTDTQYF
>TRBD2|TRBJ2-5|TRBV9
CASSLRGAGGEETQYF
>-|TRBJ1-2|TRBV2
CASSVGGYGYTF
>-|TRBJ1-1|TRBV10-2
CASSALDRTNEAFF
>-|TRBJ1-5|TRBV18
CASSPMSSNQPQHF
>-|TRBJ1-2|TRBV12-5
CASGSGGYYGYTF
>TRBD1|TRBJ2-7|TRBV9
CASSPGTGRDEQYF
>TRBD1|TRBJ1-2|TRBV6-5
CASSYSGGGARDGYTF
>-|TRBJ2-1|TRBV5-1
CASGGSWNEQFF
>TRBD1|TRBJ1-6|TRBV7-2
CASSLRGTVNNSPLHF
>-|TRBJ2-1|TRBV2
CASSDSLGQFF
>-|TRBJ2-7|TRBV4-1
CASSQGKDWPYEQYF
>-|TRBJ2-2|TRBV28
CASSLFAGELFF
>-|TRBJ1-2|TRBV2
CASSDSGAINYGYTF
>TRBD1|TRBJ1-1|TRBV7-6
CASSLVKGARTEAFF
>TRBD1|TRBJ1-1|TRBV29-1
CSVLYRGYTEAFF
>TRBD1|TRBJ2-7|TRBV27
CASSPETGVGYEQYF
>-|TRBJ1-5|TRBV4-3
CASSPDAGARQPQHF
>-|TRBJ2-3|TRBV4-1
CASSPGEFWPPSTDTQYF
>TRBD2|TRBJ2-7|TRBV5-1
CASSFSSGGYEQYF
>-|TRBJ2-3|TRBV6-6
CASSYSYSTDTQYF
>-|TRBJ2-1|TRBV6-1
CASRPPSNAYNEQFF
>-|TRBJ2-5|TRBV28
CASSLSGVRTQYF
>TRBD1|TRBJ2-2|TRBV6-1
CASRDRDRVPGELFF
>TRBD2|TRBJ2-2|TRBV10-3
CAIAPGGTTGELFF
>-|TRBJ2-3|TRBV7-2
CASSLAAGRITDTQYF
>TRBD1|TRBJ1-5|TRBV4-1
CASSQGPGQGAYSNQPQHF
>TRBD1|TRBJ2-5|TRBV6-5
CASNSLPGQGETQYF
>-|TRBJ2-1|TRBV9
CASSAGEGRLSEQFF
>-|TRBJ2-7|TRBV15
CATSGQSYEQYF
>-|TRBJ2-1|TRBV29-1
CSVGTAPYEQFF
>-|TRBJ2-3|TRBV29-1
CSVGSADTQYF
>TRBD1|TRBJ2-6|TRBV12-5
CASGFLDRGRANVLTF
>TRBD2|TRBJ2-7|TRBV4-3
CASSQVTSDYEQYF
>-|TRBJ1-1|TRBV11-3
CASSLGRQNTEAFF
>-|TRBJ1-2|TRBV2
CASSEKRGRAPDGYTF
>TRBD1|TRBJ2-3|TRBV11-3
CASSPRTGGTDTQYF
>-|TRBJ1-4|TRBV5-8
CASSPTSGATNEKLFF
>-|TRBJ1-1|TRBV7-2
CASSPLGEGGTEAFF
>-|TRBJ2-7|TRBV4-3
CASSPSRVGEQYF
>-|TRBJ2-3|TRBV29-1
CSVEVAGTDTQYF
>-|TRBJ2-7|TRBV2
CASSGARYEQYF
>-|TRBJ2-5|TRBV6-1
CASRMGGAFETQYF